This TCR beta chain came from a study of identical twins. Study conclusions and caveats: Out-of-frame alpha sequences common to twins exhibited a surplus of low generation probability.

This CDR3 has 12 residues. V was cut by 6 bases and J by 1 base, with 1 base left in between. The authors used template switching to add a universal primer site and gave cDNA unique molecular identifiers. TCRdb called the 5' RACE reads again in MiXCR, with one record for every CDR3 protein. Of roughly 490,000 distinct CDR3 sequences listed, 13% to 15% are singletons. This clonotype was detected many times. Its antigen is currently unknown. The sample was also reused in another study, on yellow fever vaccine responses in identical twins.

The chain is built from TRBV12-3 or TRBV12-4 and TRBJ2-6; D unresolved. The source material was CD4+ T cells sorted from blood. This receptor was identified in a woman aged 18-29 years in good health. As DNA, the CDR3 is TGTGCCAGCAGGTCTGGGGCCAACGTCCTGACTTTC. Its protein product is CASRSGANVLTF.